The entry below describes one T cell receptor (beta chain). Its antigen is as yet unknown. Some clones are missing from TCRdb's copy, which holds only in-frame ones; the method was immunoSEQ multiplex PCR. The data contain some 110,000 clones, about four fifths of them singletons. Trimming took 4 bases from V and 0 from J; bases not matched to a gene: 19. In germline, CDR1 is LGHNA, CDR2 YNFKEQ. The CDR3 covers 21 residues. These data originate in a study of radiotherapy plus CTLA-4 blockade in lung cancer. Study summary: In about 20% of patients, objective responses were seen; 31% had disease control.

Study outcomes and limitations: Best predicting response, reportedly, were early blood T cell clone dynamics, with interferon-beta.

The rearrangement joins TRBV4-2 to TRBJ2-4, with 9 bases fitting TRBD2. This clonotype originated in a human donor with non-small cell lung cancer who had a partial response to radiotherapy plus ipilimumab. The sample in question was peripheral blood, obtained from a patient treated with radiotherapy plus ipilimumab. The CDR3 here is CASSRLKTTQREDLAKNIQYF. CDR3 nucleotide sequence: TGTGCCAGCAGCCGATTAAAAACTACCCAGCGGGAGGACCTAGCCAAAAACATTCAGTACTTC.